This passage covers 26 T cell receptor beta chains from one sample sequenced in a study of blood T cell repertoires in COVID-19. TCRdb's copy holds only in-frame clones and misses some; the assay was immunoSEQ multiplex PCR. The sample gives under 450,000 clones, around 91% of which show up once; 1.5% to 1.7% is in the top ten. The sample was peripheral blood. All receptors come from a woman aged 40 to 50 with COVID-19, enrolled during active disease.

The chain is built from TRBV29-1 and TRBJ2-7, with 10 bases lining up with TRBD1. The CDR3 extends over 13 amino acids. V lost 5 bases to trimming and J lost 3 bases; unmatched junction nucleotides: 4. Germline values: CDR1 SQVTM, CDR2 ANQGSEA. The CDR3 loop is CSVTWDRGYEQYF. CDR3 DNA: TGCAGCGTTACCTGGGACAGGGGCTACGAGCAGTACTTC.

The gene calls are TRBV5-6 and TRBJ2-1; no clear D gene. The germline V and J ends were trimmed by 1 base and 8 bases, with 7 bases remaining between them. The germline V gene encodes CDR1 SGHDT and CDR2 YYEEEE. This CDR3 comprises 12 residues. DNA of the CDR3: TGTGCCAGCAGCTTGCCCCTCCATGAGCAGTTCTTC. This translates into CASSLPLHEQFF.

The chain uses TRBV7-6 and TRBJ1-1; tentatively, D is TRBD1 (5 bases). Germline lookup yields CDR1 SGHVS and CDR2 FNYEAQ. V was trimmed by 3 bases and J by 6 bases, leaving 14 bases between them. The CDR3 is 14 amino acids. The CDR3 DNA reads TGTGCCAGCAGCTTTTCCTATGGGGCCTCTGAAGCTTTCTTT. It translates to CASSFSYGASEAFF.

J is TRBJ1-2 and V is TRBV28, with D unclear. This CDR3 is 13 amino acids long. The germline CDR1 and CDR2 sequences are MDHEN and SYDVKM. Trimming removed 3 bases at V and 4 bases at J, with 9 bases between. The CDR3 DNA follows: TGTGCCAGCAGTTTCCCCTACAGCTATGGCTACACCTTC. This translates into CASSFPYSYGYTF.

This sequence joins TRBV4-3 and TRBJ2-7, with 7 bases identical to TRBD2. From germline, CDR1 is LGHNA and CDR2 YSLEER. The CDR3 extends over 16 amino acids. Germline trimming cut 0 bases from V and 0 bases from J; bases unmatched to any gene: 5. The CDR3 spells CASSQDLSGGSYEQYF. The CDR3 coding sequence is TGCGCCAGCAGCCAAGATCTGTCGGGGGGCTCCTACGAGCAGTACTTC.

The rearrangement joins TRBV30 to TRBJ1-1, with D tentatively TRBD1 (5 bases). CDR3 length: 12 amino acids. The germline V and J ends were trimmed by 2 bases and 10 bases, with 14 bases remaining between them. Germline V gene lookup returns CDR1 GTSNPN and CDR2 SVGIG (reference sequence). CDR3 sequence (DNA): TGTGCCTGGAGTCCCGGGGGTTCGCCAGCTTTCTTT. This sequence encodes CAWSPGGSPAFF.

This clone was observed a single time. This chain joins TRBV12-3 or TRBV12-4 and TRBJ1-4; D is ambiguous. The CDR3 has 12 amino acids. The V and J ends lost 3 bases and 10 bases respectively, with 9 bases between them. The CDR3 DNA reads as TGTGCCAGCAGTTTCGGCCGGGGAAAACTGTTTTTT. It encodes CASSFGRGKLFF.

This clone was seen only once. This chain joins TRBV5-1 and TRBJ1-2; D gene ambiguous. The V gene lost 7 bases and the J gene lost 2 bases, with 15 bases spanning the gap. Germline CDR1 reads SGHRS; CDR2 reads YFSETQ. This CDR3 comprises 14 residues. The CDR3 here is CASAGGVSNYGYTF. CDR3 DNA: TGCGCCAGCGCCGGCGGAGTCTCGAACTATGGCTACACCTTC.

The CDR3 loop reads CASSPTGTNEKLFF. The CDR3 nucleotides are TGTGCCAGTAGCCCGACAGGGACTAATGAAAAACTGTTTTTT. The V and J genes are TRBV19 and TRBJ1-4, with TRBD1 identical over 7 bases. The CDR3 length is 14 residues. The germline gives CDR1 LNHDA, CDR2 SQIVND (reference sequence). Trimming removed 6 bases from V and 2 bases from J; junction bases left unmatched: 3.

The CDR3 coding sequence is TGTGCCAGCAGCTTAGGCGGACAGGGAAGGGAGACCCAGTACTTC. Translating gives CASSLGGQGRETQYF. The J gene is TRBJ2-5, the V gene TRBV5-6; 8 bases are shared with TRBD1. The V segment lost 2 bases and the J segment 5 bases; nucleotides outside the gene matches: 8. The length of the CDR3 is 15 residues. Germline values: CDR1 SGHDT, CDR2 YYEEEE.

The chain recombines TRBV18 with TRBJ1-1; 9 bases map to TRBD1. The length of the CDR3 is 14 residues. Unmatched junction bases numbered 3, after V lost 3 bases and J lost 4 bases. Germline V gene lookup returns CDR1 KGHSH and CDR2 LQKENI. The CDR3 loop reads CASSPTGGVTEAFF. CDR3 bases: TGTGCCAGCTCACCGACAGGGGGGGTCACTGAAGCTTTCTTT.

This clone came up a few times. This chain uses TRBV6-1 with TRBJ2-5; 9 positions agree with TRBD2. The CDR3 has 15 amino acids. J was trimmed by 5 bases and V by 1 base; bases with no gene match: 5. Looked up from germline, CDR1 is MNHNS and CDR2 is SASEGT. CDR3 loop: CASSEEAGGPETQYF. The CDR3 DNA sequence: TGTGCCAGCAGTGAAGAGGCGGGGGGGCCGGAGACCCAGTACTTC.

This chain uses TRBV24-1 with TRBJ2-2; the match to TRBD2 covers 13 bases. Germline values: CDR1 KGHDR, CDR2 SFDVKD. The CDR3 runs 19 residues. With 5 bases clipped from V and 3 bases from J, the junction kept 11 bases outside the gene matches. The CDR3 loop is CATSGGLAGEVWDTGELFF. The CDR3 region has the DNA TGTGCCACCAGTGGAGGACTAGCGGGAGAGGTGTGGGACACCGGGGAGCTGTTTTTT.

The gene calls are TRBV7-9 and TRBJ2-1, with 8 positions matching TRBD2. The CDR3 consists of 16 residues. The ends lost 6 bases at V and 1 base at J; junction bases unmatched: 8. CDR1 and CDR2 from the germline V gene are SEHNR and FQNEAQ (reference sequence). CDR3 coding DNA: TGTGCCAGCAGTCCCCGACTAGCGCTTTCCTACAATGAGCAGTTCTTC. Translation gives CASSPRLALSYNEQFF.

The chain employs TRBV5-1 and TRBJ2-3; 9 nucleotides align to TRBD2. Looked up from germline, CDR1 is SGHRS and CDR2 is YFSETQ. The trim removed 1 base at V and 3 bases at J, leaving 6 bases unmatched. The CDR3 is 16 amino acids. DNA for the CDR3: TGCGCCAGCAGCTTGCTTAGCGGGAGAGTGACAGATACGCAGTATTTT. Protein product: CASSLLSGRVTDTQYF. The full variable domain, its missing parts supplied by reference TRBV5-1 and TRBJ2-3, is KAGVTQTPRYLIKTRGQQVTLSCSPISGHRSVSWYQQTPGQGLQFLFEYFSETQRNKGNFPGRFSGRQFSNSRSEMNVSTLELGDSALYLCASSLLSGRVTDTQYFGPGTRLTVL.

As regards this clone: A read error may account for a junction end that differs from germline. The chain combines TRBV19 with TRBJ1-5; 8 bases line up with TRBD1. The CDR3 covers 13 residues. Germline CDR1 is LNHDA and CDR2 is SQIVND (reference sequence). CDR3 region: CASSAGGNQPQHF. Written as DNA, the CDR3 is TGTGCCAGTAGTGCAGGGGGCAACCAGCCCCAGCATTTT.

Turning to this clone: The same CDR3 also results from other DNA sequences found in this sample. The J gene is TRBJ2-5, the V gene TRBV7-9; 9 nucleotides line up with TRBD1. The CDR3 runs 15 residues. V was clipped by 1 base and J by 3 bases; unmatched bases: 3. Germline V gives CDR1 SEHNR, CDR2 FQNEAQ (reference sequence). The CDR3 protein is CASSLGGTGKETQYF. The CDR3 DNA reads as TGTGCCAGCAGCTTAGGGGGGACAGGGAAAGAGACCCAGTACTTC.

This clone was recorded a few times. This chain joins TRBV9 and TRBJ1-3, with D perhaps TRBD1 (5 bases). V was pared by 0 bases and J by 0 bases, with 13 bases between. The CDR3 extends over 17 amino acids. Germline CDR1 and CDR2: SGDLS and YYNGEE. DNA for the CDR3: TGTGCCAGCAGCGTAGGTGTAGGCAGGGCCTCTGGAAACACCATATATTTT. Its translation is CASSVGVGRASGNTIYF. The full variable domain, in which reference TRBV9 and TRBJ1-3 provide the parts outside the CDR3, is DSGVTQTPKHLITATGQRVTLRCSPRSGDLSVYWYQQSLDQGLQFLIQYYNGEERAKGNILERFSAQQFPDLHSELNLSSLELGDSALYFCASSVGVGRASGNTIYFGEGSWLTVV.

V is TRBV29-1 and J is TRBJ2-7, with 11 nucleotides matching TRBD1. V trimming: 7 bases; J trimming: 4 bases; junction bases outside the gene matches: 3. Germline V gene sequence: CDR1 SQVTM, CDR2 ANQGSEA. The CDR3 is 12 amino acids. The DNA for the CDR3 is TGCAGCGGTGGGGACAGGGGGTACGAGCAGTACTTC. Its protein is CSGGDRGYEQYF.

V gene TRBV19 combines with J gene TRBJ2-3; 8 bases match TRBD2. The CDR3 extends over 16 amino acids. Germline values: CDR1 LNHDA, CDR2 SQIVND (reference sequence). Trimming cost V 5 bases and J 1 base; bases outside gene matches: 8. CDR3 in DNA: TGTGCCAGTAGTTCGGGGGGGCCTTCACGCACAGATACGCAGTATTTT. This codes for CASSSGGPSRTDTQYF.

This chain uses TRBV2 with TRBJ2-4; the match to TRBD1 covers 7 bases. Germline V lookup: CDR1 SNHLY, CDR2 FYNNEI. With 4 bases clipped from V and 0 bases from J, the junction kept 3 bases outside the gene matches. This CDR3 is 15 amino acids long. The CDR3, as DNA: TGTGCCAGCAGTGCTGGACAGGTAGCCAAAAACATTCAGTACTTC. Encoded protein: CASSAGQVAKNIQYF.

This rearrangement joins TRBV28 to TRBJ2-5, with D perhaps matching TRBD2 (5 bases). V lost 3 bases to trimming and J lost 4 bases, with 9 bases between them. This CDR3 has 13 residues. Germline V gene sequence: CDR1 MDHEN, CDR2 SYDVKM. Here the CDR3 DNA reads TGTGCCAGCAGTTTCCCGGGGAGAGAGACCCAGTACTTC. Its translation: CASSFPGRETQYF.

The V call is TRBV19, the J call TRBJ1-1; a possible D gene is TRBD1 (5 bases). The germline CDR1 and CDR2 sequences are LNHDA and SQIVND (reference sequence). The CDR3 is 15 amino acids. Trimming removed 3 bases at V and 1 base at J, with 12 bases between. The CDR3 bases are TGTGCCAGTAGTATGCGAAGGGGTGGGAACACTGAAGCTTTCTTT. It encodes CASSMRRGGNTEAFF.

The rearrangement links TRBV28 to TRBJ2-1; 8 nucleotides line up with TRBD1. Germline V lookup: CDR1 MDHEN, CDR2 SYDVKM. Trimming removed 4 bases from V and 7 bases from J; junction bases left unmatched: 12. The CDR3 contains 16 residues. The CDR3 sequence: CASSSPGQGGLNEQFF. The CDR3 DNA reads as TGTGCCAGCAGTTCCCCCGGACAGGGCGGTTTAAATGAGCAGTTCTTC.

The chain has TRBV7-2 and TRBJ2-3, with 8 bases fitting TRBD2. In germline, CDR1 is SGHTA, CDR2 FQGNSA. Trimming at V came to 1 base and at J to 6 bases, leaving 3 bases not matched to a gene. CDR3 size: 14 residues. The CDR3, as DNA: TGTGCCAGCAGCTTAGATCCGGGAGGGGATACGCAGTATTTT. Protein product: CASSLDPGGDTQYF.

The chain uses TRBV15 and TRBJ2-1; TRBD1 matches 12 bases. The CDR3 runs 14 residues. CDR1 is LNHNV, CDR2 YYDKDF, per germline (reference sequence). The trim removed 8 bases at V and 5 bases at J, leaving 4 bases unmatched. The CDR3 nucleotides are TGTGCCACCGGAGGGACAGGGGGCCACAATGAGCAGTTCTTC. It codes for CATGGTGGHNEQFF.